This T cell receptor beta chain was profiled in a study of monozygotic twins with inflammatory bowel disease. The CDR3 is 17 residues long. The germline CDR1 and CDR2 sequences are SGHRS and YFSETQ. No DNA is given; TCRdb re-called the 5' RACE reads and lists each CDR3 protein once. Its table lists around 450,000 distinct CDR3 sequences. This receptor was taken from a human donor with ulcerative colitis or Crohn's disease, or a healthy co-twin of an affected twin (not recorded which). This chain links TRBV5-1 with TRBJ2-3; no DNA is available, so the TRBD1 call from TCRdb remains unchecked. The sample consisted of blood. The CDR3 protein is CASSLGGANPSTDTQYF.